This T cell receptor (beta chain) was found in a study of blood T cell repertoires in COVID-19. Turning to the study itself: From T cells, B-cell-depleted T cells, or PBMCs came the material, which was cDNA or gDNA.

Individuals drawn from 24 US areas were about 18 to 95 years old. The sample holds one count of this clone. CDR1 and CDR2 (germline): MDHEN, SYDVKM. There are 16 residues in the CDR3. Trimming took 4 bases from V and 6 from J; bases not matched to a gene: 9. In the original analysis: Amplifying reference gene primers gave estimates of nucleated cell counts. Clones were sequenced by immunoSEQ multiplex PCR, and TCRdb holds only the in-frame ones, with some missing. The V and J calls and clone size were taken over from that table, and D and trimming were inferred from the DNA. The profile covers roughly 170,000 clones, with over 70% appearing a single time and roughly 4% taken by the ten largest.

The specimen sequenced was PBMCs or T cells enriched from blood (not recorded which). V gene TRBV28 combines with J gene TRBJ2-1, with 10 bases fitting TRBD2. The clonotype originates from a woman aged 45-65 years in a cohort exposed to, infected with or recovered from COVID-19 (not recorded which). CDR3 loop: CASSSGTSAYFNEQFF. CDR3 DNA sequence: TGTGCCAGCAGTTCAGGGACTAGCGCATACTTCAATGAGCAGTTCTTC.